These 3 T cell receptor beta chains share one sample of origin, sequenced in a study of T cell repertoires in cytomegalovirus infection. TCRdb ran MiXCR on the reads and lists one entry per CDR3 protein. The sample contains about 150,000 distinct CDR3 sequences, 23% of which appear only once. Input material: PBMCs. The receptors were gathered from a human donor in good health (CMV status not recorded). Some clones in this sample may be carry-over from other donors' samples.

V usage is TRBV28 and J usage is TRBJ2-7; maybe TRBD2 (5 bases). Germline CDR1 reads MDHEN; CDR2 reads SYDVKM. The CDR3 is 15 residues long. V lost 6 bases to trimming and J lost 6 bases, with 21 bases between them. The CDR3 DNA follows: TGTGCCAGCAGACCTCGTCAGCGGCCCCCCTCCGAGCAGTACTTC. Translating it yields CASRPRQRPPSEQYF.

This clonotype was seen a few times. The rearrangement joins TRBV2 to TRBJ2-5, with 8 bases that match TRBD1. This CDR3 has 12 amino acids. The V and J ends lost 8 bases and 5 bases, in that order; junction bases with no gene match: 4. Germline values: CDR1 SNHLY, CDR2 FYNNEI. This CDR3 reads CASSRGRETQYF. CDR3 coding DNA: TGTGCCAGCTCCAGGGGGCGGGAGACCCAGTACTTC.

The J gene is TRBJ2-1, the V gene TRBV20-1; D is perhaps TRBD1 (5 bases). CDR1 is DFQATT and CDR2 is SNEGSKA in the germline V gene (reference sequence). V was pared by 0 bases and J by 9 bases, with 15 bases between. The length of the CDR3 is 14 residues. This chain's CDR3 is CSARDRGEVSEQFF. The DNA of the CDR3 is TGCAGTGCTAGAGATAGGGGTGAAGTGAGTGAGCAGTTCTTC.